These 28 T cell receptor beta chains came from one sample sequenced in a study of molecular identifiers for immune sequencing clone quantification. In TCRdb, the PCR reads were re-called with MiXCR into one record per CDR3 protein. The sample lists 37,000 or so distinct CDR3 sequences; 24% were seen once. Sequencing was done on a sample of naive CD8+ T cells from blood, with Jurkat cell RNA spiked in. Subset of the sample: FACS-sorted CD8+CD4-CCR7+CD45RA+ naive T cells. These receptors all stem from a human donor in good health. Some libraries in this study had Jurkat cell RNA spiked in.

The genes are TRBV7-9 and TRBJ1-5, with D uncertain. The germline V gene has CDR1 SEHNR and CDR2 FQNEAQ (reference sequence). V was clipped by 5 bases and J by 5 bases, with 16 bases between them. This CDR3 spans 15 amino acids. The CDR3, as DNA: TGTGCCAGCAGCCGAGGAGGGTTGGGCGATCAGCCCCAGCATTTT. It yields the protein CASSRGGLGDQPQHF.

This clonotype was seen ten or more times. This chain connects TRBV4-1 to TRBJ2-7, with D perhaps TRBD2 (5 bases). The ends were cut back, 0 bases at V and 7 bases at J, with 13 bases in the middle. The CDR3 sequence is 14 residues long. Germline V gene lookup returns CDR1 MGHRA and CDR2 YSYEKL. The CDR3 DNA reads as TGCGCCAGCAGCCAAGAACAGTCCCCGGGGGAGCAGTACTTC. Encoded protein: CASSQEQSPGEQYF.

This clonotype came up a few times. The chain combines TRBV7-9 with TRBJ1-1; 7 bases match TRBD1. CDR3 length: 15 residues. The V and J ends lost 5 bases and 3 bases, in that order; junction bases with no gene match: 9. Germline CDR1 and CDR2: SEHNR and FQNEAQ (reference sequence). The CDR3 DNA is TGTGCCAGCAGCCCGACGGACAGGCCGCACACTGAAGCTTTCTTT. Protein sequence: CASSPTDRPHTEAFF.

This clonotype was counted ten times or more. The CDR3 DNA reads as TGTGCCACCCGGGCCACCTACAATGAGCAGTTCTTC. Protein: CATRATYNEQFF. The J gene is TRBJ2-1, the V gene TRBV6-1; no definite D call. Germline CDR1 MNHNS, CDR2 SASEGT. This CDR3 contains 12 residues. V was clipped by 10 bases and J by 2 bases, with 9 bases between them.

At least ten counts were recorded for this clonotype. The chain employs TRBV13 and TRBJ1-2, with unresolved D. Per germline, CDR1 PRHDT and CDR2 FYEKMQ (reference sequence). The CDR3 is 16 residues long. V lost 5 bases, J lost 0 bases, and 16 bases lay in between. DNA for the CDR3: TGTGCCAGCAGCGGAGGCACAGAGTTAGCTAACTATGGCTACACCTTC. Amino acids: CASSGGTELANYGYTF.

This clonotype has a count of ten or more. The CDR3 DNA reads as TGTGCCACCAAGACCACGGGGGTGGCAGAGACCCAGTACTTC. Its translation is CATKTTGVAETQYF. V usage is TRBV28 and J usage is TRBJ2-5; D may be TRBD2 (6 bases). CDR1 MDHEN and CDR2 SYDVKM come from the germline V gene. The CDR3 runs 14 residues. Deletions cut 10 bases from V and 4 bases from J, with 19 bases between.

This clonotype came up many times. The V and J genes are TRBV27 and TRBJ2-2; unclear D gene. This CDR3 spans 13 amino acids. The V gene lost 8 bases and the J gene lost 7 bases, with 14 bases spanning the gap. Per the germline V gene, CDR1 is MNHEY and CDR2 is SMNVEV (reference sequence). The CDR3 coding sequence is TGTGCCAGCGGCCCGGTGGGGATCGGGGAGCTGTTTTTT. Residues: CASGPVGIGELFF.

With respect to this clonotype: It may be a read error: a sequence one base away is much more abundant. J is TRBJ2-1 and V is TRBV6-5; 12 nucleotides agree with TRBD2. Germline V CDR1 and CDR2: MNHEY, SVGAGI. The CDR3 is 13 amino acids. The CDR3 loop reads CASSPGLAGERFF. The CDR3 DNA is TGTGCCAGCAGCCCGGGACTAGCGGGTGAGCGGTTCTTC.

About this clonotype: A much larger clone sits a single nucleotide away, making a read error possible. The chain is built from TRBV30 and TRBJ1-3, with D unclear. Germline V gives CDR1 GTSNPN, CDR2 SVGIG (reference sequence). The CDR3 consists of 13 residues. The germline V and J ends were trimmed by 3 bases and 2 bases, with 8 bases remaining between them. The chain's CDR3 is CAWSLSPGNTIYF. The DNA of the CDR3 is TGTGCCTGGAGCCTTTCCCCTGGAAACACCATATATTTT.

This clonotype was observed at least ten times. The rearrangement links TRBV19 to TRBJ1-1; D gene uncertain. The V end was cut by 8 bases, the J end by 6 bases, with 10 bases between. Per the germline V gene, CDR1 is LNHDA and CDR2 is SQIVND (reference sequence). The CDR3 is 11 residues long. CDR3 nucleotide sequence: TGTGCCAGTGGCGGACTTTCTGAAGCTTTCTTT. Its protein product is CASGGLSEAFF.

V and J are TRBV19 and TRBJ2-4; D gene ambiguous. Germline V lookup: CDR1 LNHDA, CDR2 SQIVND (reference sequence). This CDR3 has 14 residues. Trimming shortened V by 6 bases and J by 2 bases, and 11 bases separated the two germline ends. The CDR3 region is CASSAGSPKNIQYF. In nucleotides, the CDR3 is TGTGCCAGTAGCGCCGGGTCCCCCAAAAACATTCAGTACTTC.

The chain joins TRBV30 to TRBJ2-2; TRBD1 matches 7 bases. The CDR3 length is 13 residues. Germline V gene sequence: CDR1 GTSNPN, CDR2 SVGIG (reference sequence). V shed 3 bases, J shed 3 bases, and the junction held 1 base outside the gene matches. The CDR3 here is CAWSDRDTGELFF. Written as DNA, the CDR3 is TGTGCCTGGAGCGACAGGGACACCGGGGAGCTGTTTTTT.

This clonotype was recorded many times. The chain uses TRBV12-3 or TRBV12-4 and TRBJ2-3; 8 positions match TRBD1. The CDR3 extends over 15 amino acids. The trim removed 3 bases at V and 2 bases at J, leaving 4 bases unmatched. The CDR3 protein is CASSFQGANTDTQYF. CDR3 coding DNA: TGTGCCAGCAGTTTTCAGGGGGCGAACACAGATACGCAGTATTTT.

The chain has TRBV29-1 and TRBJ2-7; D call uncertain. This CDR3 has 13 amino acids. Germline-derived CDR1 and CDR2 are SQVTM and ANQGSEA. With 5 bases removed from V and 0 bases from J, the gap between germline ends came to 11 bases. The CDR3 bases are TGCAGCGTTAAGAAACAAAACTCCTACGAGCAGTACTTC. This translates into CSVKKQNSYEQYF.

This clonotype has more than one count but fewer than ten. The V call is TRBV29-1, the J call TRBJ1-2; D unclear. The germline V gene has CDR1 SQVTM and CDR2 ANQGSEA. The CDR3 totals 11 residues. V gave up 2 bases and J gave up 4 bases, with 5 bases separating them. CDR3 coding DNA: TGCAGCGTTGAACTGCTCTATGGCTACACCTTC. It yields the protein CSVELLYGYTF. Drawing the rest from reference TRBV29-1 and TRBJ1-2, the complete variable domain is SAVISQKPSRDICQRGTSLTIQCQVDSQVTMMFWYRQQPGQSLTLIATANQGSEATYESGFVIDKFPISRPNLTFSTLTVSNMSPEDSSIYLCSVELLYGYTFGSGTRLTVV.

This clonotype was seen many times. The chain is built from TRBV2 and TRBJ2-5; TRBD1 agrees at 7 bases. The CDR3 loop spans 13 amino acids. V lost 6 bases to trimming and J lost 2 bases; unmatched junction nucleotides: 3. Germline values: CDR1 SNHLY, CDR2 FYNNEI. The CDR3 is CASRGTVQETQYF. The CDR3 bases are TGTGCCAGCAGGGGGACAGTTCAAGAGACCCAGTACTTC.

Points on this clonotype: With a much larger clone just one base away, this may be a read error. The chain links TRBV5-4 to TRBJ2-2; D gene uncertain. Deletions cut 0 bases from V and 1 base from J, with 10 bases between. The germline CDR1 and CDR2 sequences are SGHNT and YYREEE (reference sequence). The CDR3 has 16 amino acids. The CDR3 nucleotides are TGTGCCAGCAGCTTGGTCTTTCAGGAGAACACCGGGGAGCTGTTTTTT. Translating it yields CASSLVFQENTGELFF.

Turning to this clonotype: A read error may be the cause here, since a much bigger clone is one base away. The CDR3 protein is CASSLWTPLNSSLHF. Written as DNA, the CDR3 is TGTGCCAGCAGCCTTTGGACACCACTTAATTCATCCCTCCACTTT. The chain joins TRBV5-4 to TRBJ1-6, with a possible D match to TRBD1 (5 bases). The CDR3 length is 15 residues. The V gene's germline CDR1 is SGHNT and CDR2 YYREEE (reference sequence).

This clonotype was seen repeatedly, ten times or more. The V and J genes are TRBV20-1 and TRBJ1-1; unclear D gene. Trimming shortened V by 0 bases and J by 5 bases, and 13 bases separated the two germline ends. Germline CDR1 reads DFQATT; CDR2 reads SNEGSKA (reference sequence). The CDR3 runs 14 residues. The DNA for the CDR3 is TGCAGTGCTAGAGAGTCCCGCCGAGGTACTGAAGCTTTCTTT. The encoded protein is CSARESRRGTEAFF.

About this clonotype: This may arise from a read error, as a much more abundant clone is one base away. The chain links TRBV27 to TRBJ1-1, with D maybe TRBD1 (6 bases). The germline CDR1 and CDR2 sequences are MNHEY and SMNVEV (reference sequence). The CDR3 runs to 18 residues. The CDR3: CASSEVRIKGGSNTETFF. CDR3 bases: TGTGCCAGCAGTGAGGTTCGGATTAAGGGGGGGAGTAACACTGAAACTTTCTTT.

V usage is TRBV12-3 or TRBV12-4 and J usage is TRBJ2-3; 8 nucleotides align to TRBD2. Unmatched junction bases numbered 10, after V lost 5 bases and J lost 6 bases. The CDR3 has 15 residues. The CDR3 reads CASSPPPGGPDTQYF. The CDR3 bases are TGTGCCAGCAGTCCACCTCCGGGGGGGCCTGATACGCAGTATTTT.

Ten or more counts support this clonotype. CDR3 nucleotide sequence: TGTGCCAGCAGCCCTCGGACGGCCTACGAGCAGTACTTC. Its translation: CASSPRTAYEQYF. The chain recombines TRBV7-9 with TRBJ2-7; no reliable D call. CDR1 is SEHNR, CDR2 FQNEAQ, per germline (reference sequence). The CDR3 runs 13 residues. V was pared by 5 bases and J by 2 bases, with 10 bases between.

This clonotype was counted ten times or more. This sequence joins TRBV6-5 and TRBJ2-4; no clear D. This CDR3 is 13 amino acids long. Germline assignment: CDR1 MNHEY and CDR2 SVGAGI. V lost 4 bases, J lost 5 bases, and 9 bases lay in between. The CDR3 DNA reads TGTGCCAGCAGTTGGACCGCCCAAAACATTCAGTACTTC. It specifies CASSWTAQNIQYF.

This clonotype occurred many times. The chain is built from TRBV27 and TRBJ2-5, with TRBD1 as a possible D gene (6 bases). Germline V CDR1 and CDR2: MNHEY, SMNVEV (reference sequence). The CDR3 loop spans 13 amino acids. V shed 4 bases and J shed 4 bases, with 10 bases lying between them. The CDR3 spells CASSWGQGETQYF. In DNA form, the CDR3 reads TGTGCCAGCAGTTGGGGGCAGGGAGAGACCCAGTACTTC.

This clonotype has a count of ten or more. The rearrangement uses TRBV6-2 or TRBV6-3 and TRBJ2-7, with D perhaps given as TRBD1 or TRBD2 (5 bases each). Trimming removed 2 bases from V and 6 bases from J, with 17 bases in between. The CDR3 has 15 amino acids. In germline, CDR1 is MNHEY, CDR2 SVGEGT. The CDR3: CASSYVRGPYREQYF. The CDR3 bases are TGTGCCAGCAGTTACGTGAGGGGTCCCTACCGCGAGCAGTACTTC.

This clonotype has a count of ten or more. V is TRBV7-9 and J is TRBJ2-5; 7 positions match TRBD1. CDR3 length: 15 amino acids. After removal of 4 bases from V and 1 base from J, the junction contained 6 bases not matched to a gene. CDR1 and CDR2 (germline): SEHNR, FQNEAQ (reference sequence). For the CDR3, the DNA is TGTGCCAGCAGCTCCCCGGGACAGACCCAAGAGACCCAGTACTTC. This translates into CASSSPGQTQETQYF.

This clonotype was seen ten or more times. The rearrangement joins TRBV7-9 to TRBJ1-1; D unresolved. The CDR3 totals 16 residues. Between the trimmed V and J ends, which lost 4 bases and 7 bases, there was a span of 22 bases. The germline CDR1 and CDR2 sequences are SEHNR and FQNEAQ (reference sequence). The CDR3, as DNA: TGTGCCAGCAGCTGCCGAAGCCGGACGGAGGCTTGTGAAGCTTTCTTT. The encoded protein is CASSCRSRTEACEAFF.

This clonotype showed up just a few times. The chain joins TRBV7-6 to TRBJ2-6; perhaps TRBD1 as D (6 bases). The CDR3 has 18 residues. Germline values: CDR1 SGHVS, CDR2 FNYEAQ. With 5 bases removed from V and 0 bases from J, the gap between germline ends came to 17 bases. CDR3 in amino acids: CASSNNRVWDSGANVLTF. CDR3 in DNA: TGTGCCAGCAGCAATAACAGGGTGTGGGACTCTGGGGCCAACGTCCTGACTTTC.